This T cell receptor beta chain was captured by sequencing in a study of immune evolution from preneoplasia to lung adenocarcinoma. Study results and caveats: Normal lung had highest clonality; later lesions appeared denser, more diverse. From normal lung to invasive adenocarcinoma, top clone frequencies appeared to decrease.

This CDR3 has 9 amino acids. Deletions cut 6 bases from V and 5 bases from J, with 4 bases between. The germline V gene has CDR1 DFQATT and CDR2 SNEGSKA (reference sequence). Clones were sequenced by immunoSEQ multiplex PCR, and TCRdb holds only the in-frame ones, with some missing. The sample holds approximately 6,800 clones, roughly three quarters seen once. With respect to this clone: Its antigen is not known.

The sequenced sample was FFPE adjacent normal lung tissue. The chain has TRBV20-1 and TRBJ2-5, with unresolved D. This receptor was obtained from a person between 65 and 80 years old with lung adenocarcinoma. Written as DNA, the CDR3 is TGCAGTGCAGGCGAGACCCAGTACTTC. Translation gives CSAGETQYF.